A single sample gave rise to the 6 T cell receptor beta chains below, sequenced in a study of T cell responses to AZD1222 COVID-19 vaccine. The table came from immunoSEQ multiplex PCR; TCRdb's copy has only in-frame clones and leaves some out. The table includes about 180,000 clones, 85% to 95% detected once. This sample comprised peripheral blood, obtained 28 days after the second dose of the MenACWY control vaccine. The source is an adult who received the MenACWY meningococcal vaccine as a control.

For this clone: Other nucleotide sequences from this sample produce the same CDR3. The genes are TRBV18 and TRBJ1-2; D remains unclear. Germline V CDR1 and CDR2: KGHSH, LQKENI. This CDR3 has 11 amino acids. The V end lost 3 bases, the J end lost 6 bases, and 5 bases lay between the germline ends. The CDR3 sequence: CASSPGDGYTF. The CDR3 nucleotides are TGTGCCAGCTCACCTGGGGATGGCTACACCTTC.

V is TRBV2 and J is TRBJ1-3, with a possible D match to TRBD1 (5 bases). The V end was cut by 7 bases, the J end by 3 bases, with 13 bases between. This CDR3 contains 14 residues. Germline values: CDR1 SNHLY, CDR2 FYNNEI. The CDR3 here is CASTEGGVGNTIYF. The CDR3 bases are TGTGCCAGCACAGAGGGAGGGGTTGGAAACACCATATATTTT. The variable domain in full, completed from reference TRBV2 and TRBJ1-3, reads EPEVTQTPSHQVTQMGQEVILRCVPISNHLYFYWYRQILGQKVEFLVSFYNNEISEKSEIFDDQFSVERPDGSNFTLKIRSTKLEDSAMYFCASTEGGVGNTIYFGEGSWLTVV.

This chain joins TRBV11-2 and TRBJ1-1; D call uncertain. Trimming cost V 3 bases and J 0 bases, with 14 bases left between them. From germline, CDR1 is SGHAT and CDR2 FQNNGV. The CDR3 has 16 residues. CDR3 sequence: CASSLGRTTLNTEAFF. In nucleotides, the CDR3 is TGTGCCAGCAGCTTGGGCAGGACGACTCTGAACACTGAAGCTTTCTTT.

This chain connects TRBV18 to TRBJ1-3; D ambiguous. V lost 4 bases, J lost 0 bases, and 7 bases lay in between. The germline gives CDR1 KGHSH, CDR2 LQKENI. The CDR3 is made up of 14 amino acids. The CDR3 coding sequence is TGTGCCAGCTCACTTGCACTCTCTGGAAACACCATATATTTT. Amino acids: CASSLALSGNTIYF.

The chain links TRBV2 to TRBJ1-2; 7 bases line up with TRBD1. This CDR3 is 13 amino acids long. V gave up 3 bases and J gave up 11 bases; unmatched junction bases: 9. CDR1 SNHLY and CDR2 FYNNEI come from the germline V gene. CDR3 region: CASSEERAGGYTF. CDR3 DNA: TGTGCCAGCAGTGAGGAAAGGGCAGGGGGGTACACCTTC.

The chain employs TRBV6-2 or TRBV6-3 and TRBJ2-3, with 13 positions matching TRBD2. Germline-derived CDR1 and CDR2 are MNHEY and SVGEGT. The CDR3 has 17 amino acids. Trimming at V came to 2 bases and at J to 6 bases, leaving 8 bases not matched to a gene. The CDR3 sequence is CASSYPTSGGYMDTQYF. The CDR3 DNA reads TGTGCCAGCAGTTACCCGACTAGCGGGGGGTACATGGATACGCAGTATTTT.